The 4 T cell receptor beta chains given below trace back to one sample, sequenced in a study of cytomegalovirus exposure and HLA in healthy donors. 13 Jbeta primers and 60 Vbeta primers were used for the PCR. Assay used: immunoSEQ multiplex PCR; TCRdb lists only in-frame clones, some missing. The table lists approximately 80,000 clones, over 75% of them singletons, with just under 2.5% in the top ten. The sample taken for sequencing was PBMCs. The receptors were gathered from a male donor in good health and CMV-seropositive.

The chain has TRBV5-8 and TRBJ2-7; 11 positions agree with TRBD2. CDR3 length: 15 amino acids. Germline V gene data show CDR1 as SGHTS and CDR2 as YDEGEE. V lost 1 base and J lost 4; bases outside the gene matches: 4. The CDR3 nucleotides read TGTGCCAGCAGCTTGTATACTAGCGGGAGTTACGAGCAGTACTTC. Translated: CASSLYTSGSYEQYF.

The gene calls are TRBV5-1 and TRBJ2-6; TRBD2 is a possible D gene (5 bases). The V gene lost 4 bases and the J gene lost 2 bases, with 13 bases spanning the gap. Germline V gene data show CDR1 as SGHRS and CDR2 as YFSETQ. The CDR3 length is 16 residues. CDR3 DNA sequence: TGCGCCAGCAGCCCGGGTCGGGGAACTGGGGCCAACGTCCTGACTTTC. It is translated as CASSPGRGTGANVLTF.

The V and J genes are TRBV28 and TRBJ1-2, with D unresolved. This CDR3 region has 14 residues. CDR1 and CDR2 from the germline V gene are MDHEN and SYDVKM. The V end was cut by 6 bases, the J end by 8 bases, with 19 bases between. CDR3 coding DNA: TGTGCCAGCAGACCGAAGGGAGGATGGAGGGGCTACACCTTC. It translates to CASRPKGGWRGYTF.

The V and J genes are TRBV5-1 and TRBJ2-2; a weak D match, TRBD1 (5 bases). The germline CDR1 and CDR2 sequences are SGHRS and YFSETQ. V lost 2 bases to trimming and J lost 5 bases, with 13 bases between them. This CDR3 has 15 amino acids. The DNA of the CDR3 is TGCGCCAGCAGCTTTACAGGAGTTAAGACCGGGGAGCTGTTTTTT. This gives the protein CASSFTGVKTGELFF.